Below are 9 T cell receptor beta chains sequenced from a single sample in a study of CD8 T cells in ankylosing spondylitis. In TCRdb, the 5' RACE reads were re-called with MiXCR into one record per CDR3 protein. The sample contains approximately 100,000 distinct CDR3 sequences, roughly 8.3% of which appear only once. Sequencing was done on a sample of blood, either unsorted or a sorted T cell fraction (not recorded which). The receptor source for this set is a male donor with ankylosing spondylitis or in good health (not recorded which).

This clonotype has at least ten counts. DNA for the CDR3: TGTGCCAGCAGCTTAGCGCTAGGTTTCTCTGGAAACACCATATATTTT. Protein product: CASSLALGFSGNTIYF. The chain has TRBV7-9 and TRBJ1-3; D remains ambiguous. CDR1 is SEHNR and CDR2 is FQNEAQ in the germline V gene (reference sequence). CDR3 length: 16 residues. The ends were cut back, 0 bases at V and 0 bases at J, with 9 bases in the middle.

This clonotype was found a few times. The chain has TRBV18 and TRBJ2-7; 13 bases are shared with TRBD2. Germline V gives CDR1 KGHSH, CDR2 LQKENI. Trimming at V came to 8 bases and at J to 8 bases, leaving 6 bases not matched to a gene. The CDR3 totals 13 residues. As DNA, the CDR3 is TGTGCCAGCACCACTAGCGGGAGGGCGCAGCAGTACTTC. Protein product: CASTTSGRAQQYF.

At least ten counts were recorded for this clonotype. The rearrangement links TRBV12-3 or TRBV12-4 to TRBJ2-1, with 8 bases lining up with TRBD1. There are 15 residues in the CDR3. J gave up 0 bases and V 5 bases, and 3 bases lay outside the gene matches. The CDR3 nucleotides read TGTGCCAGCAGTCAGGGGGCTCCCTCCTACAATGAGCAGTTCTTC. The encoded protein is CASSQGAPSYNEQFF.

Ten or more counts support this clonotype. The chain recombines TRBV25-1 with TRBJ1-4, with 8 bases fitting TRBD1. The CDR3 is 15 residues long. Germline assignment: CDR1 MGHDK and CDR2 SYGVNS. Germline trimming cut 4 bases from V and 3 bases from J; bases unmatched to any gene: 4. CDR3 DNA sequence: TGTGCCAGCAGTGGTAGGACAGGGTCTAATGAAAAACTGTTTTTT. Translation: CASSGRTGSNEKLFF. Using reference TRBV25-1 and TRBJ1-4 for the parts outside the CDR3, the full variable domain is EADIYQTPRYLVIGTGKKITLECSQTMGHDKMYWYQQDPGMELHLIHYSYGVNSTEKGDLSSESTVSRIRTEHFPLTLESARPSHTSQYLCASSGRTGSNEKLFFGSGTQLSVL.

At least ten counts were recorded for this clonotype. The V and J genes are TRBV24-1 and TRBJ2-3; D gene uncertain. This CDR3 has 13 residues. CDR1 is KGHDR and CDR2 is SFDVKD in the germline V gene. Trimming took off 1 base at V and 3 bases at J, with 4 bases between the two ends. The CDR3 DNA reads TGTGCCACCAGTGATTTTGGAACAGATACGCAGTATTTT. Its translation: CATSDFGTDTQYF.

Concerning this clonotype itself: One base away lies a much larger clone, so this may be a sequencing read error. The genes are TRBV7-9 and TRBJ2-7; tentatively, D is TRBD1 (5 bases). CDR1 SEHNR and CDR2 FQNEAQ come from the germline V gene (reference sequence). There are 17 residues in the CDR3. CDR3 DNA: TGTGCCAGCAGCTTAGCGCAAAGACAGCTCTCCACCTACGTGCAGTACTTC. Its protein is CASSLAQRQLSTYVQYF. The whole variable domain, filled in from reference TRBV7-9 and TRBJ2-7, reads DTGVSQNPRHKITKRGQNVTFRCDPISEHNRLYWYRQTLGQGPEFLTYFQNEAQLEKSRLLSDRFSAERPKGSFSTLEIQRTEQGDSAMYLCASSLAQRQLSTYVQYFGPGTRLTVT.

Ten or more counts support this clonotype. The J gene is TRBJ2-3, the V gene TRBV11-2; 8 bases match TRBD2. Germline V gene data show CDR1 as SGHAT and CDR2 as FQNNGV. V lost 5 bases and J lost 2; bases outside the gene matches: 3. The CDR3 loop spans 14 amino acids. Here the CDR3 reads CASSVGGVTDTQYF. DNA of the CDR3: TGTGCCAGCAGCGTCGGGGGGGTCACAGATACGCAGTATTTT.

Many counts were recorded for this clonotype. The chain has TRBV11-3 and TRBJ2-1; the match to TRBD2 covers 14 bases. Germline lookup yields CDR1 SGHNT and CDR2 YENEEA. The CDR3 sequence is 16 residues long. With V trimmed by 4 bases and J by 4 bases, 3 bases remained unmatched. CDR3 bases: TGTGCCAGCAGCTCCGGGACTAGCGGGAGATACAATGAGCAGTTCTTC. Translated, it gives CASSSGTSGRYNEQFF.

There are many counts of this clonotype. The chain carries TRBV6-1 and TRBJ1-5; D perhaps matches TRBD1 (6 bases). CDR1 MNHNS and CDR2 SASEGT come from the germline V gene. V lost 6 bases to trimming and J lost 8 bases, with 17 bases between them. The CDR3 loop spans 14 amino acids. CDR3 sequence: CASSQAQGRKPQHF. CDR3 DNA sequence: TGTGCCAGCAGCCAAGCCCAGGGGCGGAAGCCCCAGCATTTT.